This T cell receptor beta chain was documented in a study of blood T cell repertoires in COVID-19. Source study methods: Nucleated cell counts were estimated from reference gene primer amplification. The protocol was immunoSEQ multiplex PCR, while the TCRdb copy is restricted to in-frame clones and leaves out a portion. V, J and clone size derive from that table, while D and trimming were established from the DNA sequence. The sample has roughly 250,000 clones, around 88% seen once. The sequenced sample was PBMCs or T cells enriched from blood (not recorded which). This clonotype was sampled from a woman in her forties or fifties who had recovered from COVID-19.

This CDR3 is CASSEPWTGTYEQYF. In DNA, the CDR3 is TGCGCCAGCAGTGAGCCCTGGACAGGGACCTACGAGCAGTACTTC. V gene TRBV10-2 combines with J gene TRBJ2-7; 8 positions match TRBD1. Germline-derived CDR1 and CDR2 are WSHSY and SAAADI. The CDR3 is 15 amino acids. J was trimmed by 2 bases and V by 2 bases; bases with no gene match: 5.